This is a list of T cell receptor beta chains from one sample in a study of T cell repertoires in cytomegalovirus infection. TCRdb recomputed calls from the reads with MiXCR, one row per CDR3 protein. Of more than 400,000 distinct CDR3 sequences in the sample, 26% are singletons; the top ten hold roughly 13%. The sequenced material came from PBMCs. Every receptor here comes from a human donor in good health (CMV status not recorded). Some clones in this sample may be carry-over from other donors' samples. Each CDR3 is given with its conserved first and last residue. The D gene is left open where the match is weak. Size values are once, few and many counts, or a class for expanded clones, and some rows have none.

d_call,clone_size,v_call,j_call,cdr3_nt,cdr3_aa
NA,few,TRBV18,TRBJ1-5,TGTGCCAGCTCACCGGGGAGACAGACCAATCAGCCCCAGCATTTT,CASSPGRQTNQPQHF
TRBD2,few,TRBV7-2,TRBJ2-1,TGTGCCAGCAGCTTAGATGGACTAGGGGCGCGAGAGCAGTTCTTC,CASSLDGLGAREQFF
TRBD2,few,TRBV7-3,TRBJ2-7,TGTGCCAGCAGCTTAAGGGGGAGGGGCGAGCAGTACTTC,CASSLRGRGEQYF
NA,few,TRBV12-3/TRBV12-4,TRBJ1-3,TGTGCCAGCCTAACGGGCCGCCTGATAGGAAACACCATATATTTT,CASLTGRLIGNTIYF
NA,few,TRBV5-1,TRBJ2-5,TGCGCCAGCAGGGCTAGCGAAGCCTCAGGCGAGACCCAGTACTTC,CASRASEASGETQYF
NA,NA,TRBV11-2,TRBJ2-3,TGTGCCAGCAGCTCCGGAGATGCGGAGGGACGCACAGATACGCAGTATTTT,CASSSGDAEGRTDTQYF
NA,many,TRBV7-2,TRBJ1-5,TGTGCCAGCAGCTCTCCTGGGGCATTTCAGCCCCAGCATTTT,CASSSPGAFQPQHF
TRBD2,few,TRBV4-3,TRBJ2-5,TGCGCCAGCAGCCAAGAAACTAGCGAGGCCGGAGGGACCCAGTACTTC,CASSQETSEAGGTQYF
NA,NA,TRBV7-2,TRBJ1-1,TGTGCCAGCAGCTTAGAGATCAGGAGATACGAAGCTTTCTTT,CASSLEIRRYEAFF
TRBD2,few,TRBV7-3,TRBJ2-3,TGTGCCAGCAGCTCCCTGGTGGGTCGTAGCGGGATAGAAAATACGCAGTATTTT,CASSSLVGRSGIENTQYF
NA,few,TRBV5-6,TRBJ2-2,TGTGCCAGCAGCTTGTCCTACCGAGGGGAGCTGTTTTTT,CASSLSYRGELFF
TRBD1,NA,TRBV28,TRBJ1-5,TGTGCCAGCAGTTTGCTCAGACAGGGGCCCTTCGGGGTGGGGATCAATCAGCCCCAGCATTTT,CASSLLRQGPFGVGINQPQHF
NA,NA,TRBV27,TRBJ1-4,TGTGCCAGCAGTCCACCAGGGGCGCGAAAACTGTTTTTT,CASSPPGARKLFF
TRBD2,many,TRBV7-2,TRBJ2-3,TGTGCCAGCAGCTTAAGGGCTAGCGGGAGCCCGGCAGATACGCAGTATTTT,CASSLRASGSPADTQYF
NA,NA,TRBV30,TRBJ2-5,TGTGCCTGGAGTCACCAAGAGACCCAGTACTTC,CAWSHQETQYF
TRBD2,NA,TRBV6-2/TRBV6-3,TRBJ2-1,TGTGCCAGCAGCAGGACTAGCGGGAAATATGAGCAGTTCTTC,CASSRTSGKYEQFF
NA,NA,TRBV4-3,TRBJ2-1,TGCGCCAGCAGCCAGGTCTGGGGGGGGGGCTTCTACAATGAGCAGTTCTTC,CASSQVWGGGFYNEQFF
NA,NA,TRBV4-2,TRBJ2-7,TGTGCCAGCAGCCAAGACATCCGATCCTACGAGCAGTACTTC,CASSQDIRSYEQYF
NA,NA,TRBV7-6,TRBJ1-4,TGTGCCAGCAGCTTAAAAAGCACCTCAACTAATGAAAAACTGTTTTTT,CASSLKSTSTNEKLFF
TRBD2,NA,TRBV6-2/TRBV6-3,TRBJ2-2,TGTGCCGGGAAGCGGGAGGGCGTCGGGGAGCTGTTTTTT,CAGKREGVGELFF
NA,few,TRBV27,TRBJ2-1,TGTGCCAGCAGCCCCGCAACCTACAATGAGCAGTTCTTC,CASSPATYNEQFF
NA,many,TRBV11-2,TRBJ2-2,TGTGCCAGCAGCTTACCGTCCGGGGAGCTGTTTTTT,CASSLPSGELFF
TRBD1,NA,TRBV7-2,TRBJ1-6,TGTGCCAGCAGCTCAGGGGGCAGCTATAATTCACCCCTCCACTTT,CASSSGGSYNSPLHF
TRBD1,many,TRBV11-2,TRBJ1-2,TGTGCCAGCAGCTCGGGACAGGGGTATAACTATGGCTACACCTTC,CASSSGQGYNYGYTF
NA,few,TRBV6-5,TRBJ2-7,TGTGCCAGCAGTTACTCGAAAGGGTTAACAGGCAACTACGAGCAGTACTTC,CASSYSKGLTGNYEQYF
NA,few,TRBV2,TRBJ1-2,TGTGCCAGCAGCCCCGGGACCCAACATCTTGATTCCTTC,CASSPGTQHLDSF
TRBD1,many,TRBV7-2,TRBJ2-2,TGTGCCAGCAGCCAGAGGGGGCCTAGCACCGGGGAGCTGTTTTTT,CASSQRGPSTGELFF
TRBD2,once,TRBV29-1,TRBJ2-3,TGCAGCGTCAAGCGGGACACAGATACGCAGTATTTT,CSVKRDTDTQYF
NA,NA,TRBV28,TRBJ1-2,TGTGCCAGCAGTTTTCTGCAAGGGGCCAAGGATGGCTACACCTTC,CASSFLQGAKDGYTF
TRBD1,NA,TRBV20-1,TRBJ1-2,TGCAGTGCTAACTCCCCAAGAGGGGGCGATGGCTACACCTTC,CSANSPRGGDGYTF
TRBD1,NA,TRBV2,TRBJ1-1,TGTGCCAGCACTGGACAGGGAGTGGGCACTGAAGCTTTCTTT,CASTGQGVGTEAFF
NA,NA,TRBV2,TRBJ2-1,TGTGCCAGCACCGACCCGGGACATTATACATACAATGAGCAGTTCTTC,CASTDPGHYTYNEQFF
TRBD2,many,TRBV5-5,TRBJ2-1,TGTGCCAGCAGCTCCCGACCCCTAGCGGGAGGCAGCGGTGGTGAGCAGTTCTTC,CASSSRPLAGGSGGEQFF
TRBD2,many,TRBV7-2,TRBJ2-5,TGTGCCAGCAGCTCTACTAGCGGGAGCTACCAAGAGACCCAGTACTTC,CASSSTSGSYQETQYF
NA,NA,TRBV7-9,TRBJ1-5,TGTGCCAGCAGCTTTGAGGGGCCCCAGCATTTT,CASSFEGPQHF
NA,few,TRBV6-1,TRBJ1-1,TGTGCCAGCAGTGAATACGGGGGGGGGAACACTGAAGCTTTCTTT,CASSEYGGGNTEAFF
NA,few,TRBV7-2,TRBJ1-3,TGTGCCAGCAGCTTAGCTGTGACAGCTACTGGAAACACCATATATTTT,CASSLAVTATGNTIYF
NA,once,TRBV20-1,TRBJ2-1,TGCAGTGCTCCTTCTAGGGATGAGCAGTTCTTC,CSAPSRDEQFF
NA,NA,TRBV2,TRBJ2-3,TGTGCCAGCAGTGAACTGGGGACCACAGATACGCAGTATTTT,CASSELGTTDTQYF
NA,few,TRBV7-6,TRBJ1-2,TGTGCCAGCAGCTCAGCCGACAGGAAAGCTAACTATGGCTACACCTTC,CASSSADRKANYGYTF
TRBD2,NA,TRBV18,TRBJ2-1,TGTGCCAGCTCATCTTCTATTAGCGGGAGAGGCGGTGAGCAGTTCTTC,CASSSSISGRGGEQFF
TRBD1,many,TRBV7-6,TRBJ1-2,TGTGCCAGCAGCTTAACGGGACAGGGGGAGGGCTACACCTTC,CASSLTGQGEGYTF
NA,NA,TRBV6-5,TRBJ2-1,TGTGCCAGCAGTTACCTGGCGGAGGCCAATGAGCAGTTCTTC,CASSYLAEANEQFF
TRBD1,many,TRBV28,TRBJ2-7,TGTGCCAGCAGTGTCCCAGGGGGCGCGAAGGAGCAGTACTTC,CASSVPGGAKEQYF
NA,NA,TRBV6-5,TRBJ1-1,TGTGCCAGCAGCAGGGTCGAGGGGACTGAAGCTTTCTTT,CASSRVEGTEAFF
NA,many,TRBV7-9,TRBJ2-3,TGTGCCAGCAGCCCATGGGACGGGGACACAGATACGCAGTATTTT,CASSPWDGDTDTQYF